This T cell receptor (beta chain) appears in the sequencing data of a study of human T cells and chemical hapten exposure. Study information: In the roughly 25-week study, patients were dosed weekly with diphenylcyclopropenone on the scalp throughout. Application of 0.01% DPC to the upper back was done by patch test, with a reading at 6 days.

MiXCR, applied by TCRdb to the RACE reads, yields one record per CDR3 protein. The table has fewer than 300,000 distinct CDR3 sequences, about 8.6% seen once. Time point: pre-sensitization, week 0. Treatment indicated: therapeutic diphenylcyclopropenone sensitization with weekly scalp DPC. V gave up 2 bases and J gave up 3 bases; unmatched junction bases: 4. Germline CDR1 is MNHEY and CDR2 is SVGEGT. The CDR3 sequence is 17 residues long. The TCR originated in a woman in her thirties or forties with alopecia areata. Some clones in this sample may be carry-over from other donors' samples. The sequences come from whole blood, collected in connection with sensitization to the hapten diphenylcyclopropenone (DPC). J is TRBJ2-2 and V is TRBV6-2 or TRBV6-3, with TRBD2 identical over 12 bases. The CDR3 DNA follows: TGTGCCAGCAGTTACCTAGCGGGAGGGCCCGACACCGGGGAGCTGTTTTTT. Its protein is CASSYLAGGPDTGELFF.